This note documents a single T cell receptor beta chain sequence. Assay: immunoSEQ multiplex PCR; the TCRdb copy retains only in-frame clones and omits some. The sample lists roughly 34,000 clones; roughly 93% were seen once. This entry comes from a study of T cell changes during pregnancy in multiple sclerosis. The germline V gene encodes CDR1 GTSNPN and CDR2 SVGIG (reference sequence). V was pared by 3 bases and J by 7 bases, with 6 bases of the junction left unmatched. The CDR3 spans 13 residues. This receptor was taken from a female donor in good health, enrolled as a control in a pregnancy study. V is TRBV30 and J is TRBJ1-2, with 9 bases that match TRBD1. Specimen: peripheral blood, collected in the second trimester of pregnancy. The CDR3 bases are TGTGCCTGGAGGGGACAGGGATCGGCTGGCTACACCTTC. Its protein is CAWRGQGSAGYTF.